A selection of T cell receptor beta chains follows, all from one sample in a study of response to subunit inactivated influenza vaccine. TCRdb processed the RT-PCR reads anew with MiXCR; each CDR3 protein has one entry. The sample includes 500,000 to 550,000 distinct CDR3 sequences, about 8% of them seen just once. This specimen was PBMCs from blood, taken around 25 months after vaccination. All receptors derive from a man aged 50-75 years who received an inactivated influenza vaccine. Both conserved end residues are part of each CDR3. The D gene is left open where the match is weak. Rows give clone size only sometimes, using once, few, many, or a class for an expanded clone.

CDR3aa | CDR3nt | v_gene | d_gene | abundance | j_gene
CASSEVRNGYEQYF | TGTGCCAGCAGTGAAGTCAGGAATGGCTACGAGCAGTACTTC | TRBV2 | . | . | TRBJ2-7
CSAIGQGLNYGYTF | TGCAGTGCTATAGGGCAGGGCCTTAACTATGGCTACACCTTC | TRBV20-1 | . | few | TRBJ1-2
CASSVAPDANTGELFF | TGTGCCAGCAGCGTAGCGCCGGACGCGAACACCGGGGAGCTGTTTTTT | TRBV9 | . | many | TRBJ2-2
CASSLAPISNQPQHF | TGTGCCAGCAGTTTAGCTCCAATTAGCAATCAGCCCCAGCATTTT | TRBV12-3/TRBV12-4 | . | many | TRBJ1-5
CASSLGPNRNTDTQYF | TGTGCCAGCAGCTTAGGACCAAATCGAAACACAGATACGCAGTATTTT | TRBV11-2 | . | few | TRBJ2-3
CASSPGEDTQYF | TGTGCCAGCAGCCCGGGGGAAGATACGCAGTATTTT | TRBV3-1 | . | few | TRBJ2-3
CASSYSSFASGNTGELFF | TGTGCCAGCAGTTACTCGAGTTTTGCTAGCGGGAACACCGGGGAGCTGTTTTTT | TRBV6-5 | TRBD2 | few | TRBJ2-2
CASSATRTGRSEGGNQPQHF | TGTGCCAGCAGCGCTACTCGGACAGGGAGAAGTGAAGGCGGCAATCAGCCCCAGCATTTT | TRBV4-2 | TRBD1 | few | TRBJ1-5
CSARGLAERYEQYF | TGCAGTGCTCGGGGACTAGCGGAGAGGTACGAGCAGTACTTC | TRBV20-1 | TRBD2 | few | TRBJ2-7
CASSDPLRSGQGLYNEQFF | TGTGCCAGCAGTGACCCATTGAGATCGGGACAGGGCCTATACAATGAGCAGTTCTTC | TRBV6-4 | TRBD1 | . | TRBJ2-1
CASSAGQVQETQYF | TGTGCCAGCAGCGCCGGACAGGTCCAAGAGACCCAGTACTTC | TRBV9 | TRBD1 | . | TRBJ2-5
CASSPLSAPNYGYTF | TGTGCCAGCAGTCCACTTAGCGCCCCTAACTATGGCTACACCTTC | TRBV27 | . | few | TRBJ1-2
CASTRDGTNSPLHF | TGTGCCAGCACTCGGGACGGAACTAATTCACCCCTCCACTTT | TRBV28 | . | many | TRBJ1-6
CASSLYRGRTEAFF | TGTGCCAGCAGCTTATACAGGGGGCGAACTGAAGCTTTCTTT | TRBV7-9 | TRBD1 | . | TRBJ1-1
CASRSAGTASYGQYF | TGTGCCAGCAGATCAGCCGGGACGGCTTCCTACGGGCAGTACTTC | TRBV7-8 | . | few | TRBJ2-7
CAISGRDFSNEQFF | TGTGCCATCAGTGGCAGGGACTTTTCCAATGAGCAGTTCTTC | TRBV10-3 | . | many | TRBJ2-1
CASSQDPDVSNQPQHF | TGCGCCAGCAGCCAAGATCCTGACGTTAGCAATCAGCCCCAGCATTTT | TRBV4-3 | . | few | TRBJ1-5
CASSLEVIAGVSHNEQFF | TGTGCCAGCAGCTTAGAAGTGATCGCGGGAGTCTCTCACAATGAGCAGTTCTTC | TRBV7-8 | TRBD2 | few | TRBJ2-1
CASSAQDRGATGELFF | TGTGCCAGCAGCGCCCAGGACAGGGGAGCCACCGGGGAGCTGTTTTTT | TRBV9 | TRBD1 | few | TRBJ2-2
CASSARTSINTGELFF | TGTGCCAGCAGCGCCCGGACTAGTATCAACACCGGGGAGCTGTTTTTT | TRBV9 | TRBD2 | few | TRBJ2-2
CASSQGHGSTQYF | TGCGCCAGCAGCCAAGGACATGGATCTACGCAGTATTTT | TRBV4-3 | . | many | TRBJ2-3
CASGDRGHQPQHF | TGTGCCAGTGGGGACAGGGGGCATCAGCCCCAGCATTTT | TRBV19 | TRBD1 | few | TRBJ1-5
CASRKGLLNSPLHF | TGTGCCAGTAGAAAGGGACTGCTAAATTCACCCCTCCACTTT | TRBV2 | . | few | TRBJ1-6
CASKVQGAVYEQYF | TGCGCCAGTAAAGTACAGGGGGCGGTGTACGAGCAGTACTTC | TRBV5-1 | TRBD1 | few | TRBJ2-7
CASRSSGGGDTQYF | TGTGCCAGCAGAAGTAGCGGGGGGGGTGATACGCAGTATTTT | TRBV12-3/TRBV12-4 | TRBD2 | many | TRBJ2-3
CSAMLGASYEQYF | TGCAGTGCTATGCTTGGGGCCTCCTACGAGCAGTACTTC | TRBV20-1 | . | many | TRBJ2-7
CSVEEPPRDRGRRHHYEQYF | TGCAGCGTTGAAGAACCTCCCCGGGACAGGGGGCGACGGCACCACTACGAGCAGTACTTC | TRBV29-1 | TRBD1 | . | TRBJ2-7
CASSAGLASSYEQYF | TGTGCCAGCAGCGCCGGACTAGCCTCTTCCTACGAGCAGTACTTC | TRBV9 | TRBD2 | . | TRBJ2-7
CASSQDGILLRATNEKLFF | TGCGCCAGCAGCCAAGATGGGATTCTACTCCGTGCAACTAATGAAAAACTGTTTTTT | TRBV4-3 | . | . | TRBJ1-4
CAISVAGQFEQFF | TGTGCCATCAGTGTAGCCGGCCAATTTGAGCAGTTCTTC | TRBV10-3 | . | few | TRBJ2-1
CASSKGLILDNEQFF | TGTGCCAGCAGCAAGGGACTAATCTTGGACAATGAGCAGTTCTTC | TRBV7-9 | TRBD2 | few | TRBJ2-1